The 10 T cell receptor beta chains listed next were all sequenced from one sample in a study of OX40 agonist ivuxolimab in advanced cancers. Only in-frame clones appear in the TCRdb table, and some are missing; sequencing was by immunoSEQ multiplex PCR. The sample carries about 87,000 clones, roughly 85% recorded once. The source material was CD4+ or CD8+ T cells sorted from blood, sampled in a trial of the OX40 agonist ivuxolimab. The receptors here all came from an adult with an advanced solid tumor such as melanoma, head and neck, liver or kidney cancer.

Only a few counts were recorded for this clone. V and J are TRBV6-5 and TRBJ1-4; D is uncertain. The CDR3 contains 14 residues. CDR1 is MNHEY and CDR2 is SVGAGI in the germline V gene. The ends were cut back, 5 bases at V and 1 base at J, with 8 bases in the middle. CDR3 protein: CASSLGRTNEKLFF. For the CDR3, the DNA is TGTGCCAGCAGTCTGGGCCGAACTAATGAAAAACTGTTTTTT.

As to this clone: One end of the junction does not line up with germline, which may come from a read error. The chain's CDR3 is CASTLRGRSYTF. In DNA, the CDR3 is TGTGCCAGCACCTTACGCGGACGGAGCTACACCTTC. This chain connects TRBV11-2 to TRBJ1-2, with unresolved D. CDR3 length: 12 residues. Germline-derived CDR1 and CDR2 are SGHAT and FQNNGV.

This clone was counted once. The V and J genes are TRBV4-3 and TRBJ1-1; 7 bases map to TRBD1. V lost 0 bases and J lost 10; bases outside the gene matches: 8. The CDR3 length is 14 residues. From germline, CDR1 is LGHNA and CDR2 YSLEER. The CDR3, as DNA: TGCGCCAGCAGCCAAGATCGAGGACAGGCCTTAGCTTTCTTT. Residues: CASSQDRGQALAFF.

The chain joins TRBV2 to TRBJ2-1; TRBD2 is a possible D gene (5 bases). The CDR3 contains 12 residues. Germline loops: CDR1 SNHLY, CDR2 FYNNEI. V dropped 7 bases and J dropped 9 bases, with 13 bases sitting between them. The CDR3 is CASNRELSEQFF. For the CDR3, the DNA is TGTGCCAGCAATAGGGAGTTAAGTGAGCAGTTCTTC.

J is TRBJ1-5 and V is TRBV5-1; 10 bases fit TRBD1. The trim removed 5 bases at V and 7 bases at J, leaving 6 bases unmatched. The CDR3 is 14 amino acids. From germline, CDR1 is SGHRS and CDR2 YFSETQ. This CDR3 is CASSTGTGEQPQHF. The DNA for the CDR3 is TGCGCCAGCAGTACTGGGACAGGGGAGCAGCCCCAGCATTTT.

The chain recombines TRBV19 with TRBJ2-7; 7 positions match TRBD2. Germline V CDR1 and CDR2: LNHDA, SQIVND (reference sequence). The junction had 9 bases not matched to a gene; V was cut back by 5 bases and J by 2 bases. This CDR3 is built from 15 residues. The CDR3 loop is CASSQSGGLPYEQYF. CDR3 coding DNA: TGTGCCAGTAGTCAATCGGGAGGTTTACCCTACGAGCAGTACTTC.

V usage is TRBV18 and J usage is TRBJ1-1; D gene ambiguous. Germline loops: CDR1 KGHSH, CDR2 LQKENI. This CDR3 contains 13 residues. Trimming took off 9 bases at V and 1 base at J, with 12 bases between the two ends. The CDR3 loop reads CASLTGENTEAFF. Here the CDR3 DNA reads TGTGCCAGTCTGACCGGAGAGAACACTGAAGCTTTCTTT.

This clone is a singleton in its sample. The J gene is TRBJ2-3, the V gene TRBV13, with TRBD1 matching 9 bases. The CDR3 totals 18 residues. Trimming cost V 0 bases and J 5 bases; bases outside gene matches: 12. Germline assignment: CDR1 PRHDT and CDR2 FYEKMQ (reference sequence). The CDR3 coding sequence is TGTGCCAGCAGCTTAGGCCGTTGGGGACAGGGAGTATTAGATACGCAGTATTTT. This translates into CASSLGRWGQGVLDTQYF.

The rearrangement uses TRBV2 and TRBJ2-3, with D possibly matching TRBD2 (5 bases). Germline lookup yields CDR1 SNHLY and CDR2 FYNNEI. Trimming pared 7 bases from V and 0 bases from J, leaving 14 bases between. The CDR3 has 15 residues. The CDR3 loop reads CASTFGRASTDTQYF. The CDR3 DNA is TGTGCCAGCACCTTTGGGCGGGCCAGCACAGATACGCAGTATTTT. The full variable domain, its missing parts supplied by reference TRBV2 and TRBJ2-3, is EPEVTQTPSHQVTQMGQEVILRCVPISNHLYFYWYRQILGQKVEFLVSFYNNEISEKSEIFDDQFSVERPDGSNFTLKIRSTKLEDSAMYFCASTFGRASTDTQYFGPGTRLTVL.

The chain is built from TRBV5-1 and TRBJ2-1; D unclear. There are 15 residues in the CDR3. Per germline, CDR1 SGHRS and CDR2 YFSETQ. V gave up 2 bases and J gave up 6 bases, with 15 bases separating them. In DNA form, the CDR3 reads TGCGCCAGCAGCTTAGGCCCCAAAAAGGGCAATGAGCAGTTCTTC. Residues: CASSLGPKKGNEQFF.